This passage covers 5 T cell receptor beta chains from one sample sequenced in a study of CD8+ T cells in alopecia areata. RNA was isolated and reverse transcribed to cDNA, the sequencing template. Sequenced by immunoSEQ multiplex PCR; TCRdb stores in-frame clones only, minus some. Sampling found over 15,000 clones, none seen once. Cells from pooled cutaneous lymph nodes were sorted by CD4, CD8alpha, NKG2D, NKG2ACE and other markers. Sequenced: CD8+ T cells sorted from a lymph node. The receptors shown here come from a C3H/HeJ mouse with alopecia areata. This strain's MHC haplotype is H2-k.

This clone was recorded many times. Genes here carry mouse names. The sequence runs out 4 residues before the end of the CDR3; the remainder is reconstructed from the germline J gene. The chain uses TRBV13-3 and TRBJ2-1; 8 bases align to TRBD1. V gave up 1 base and J gave up 3 bases; unmatched junction bases: 6. The CDR3 is 16 residues long. The germline gives CDR1 NNHDY, CDR2 SYVADS. CDR3 DNA (partial): TGTGCCAGCAGTGATAATGGACAGGGTCCCTATGCT. Translation: CASSDNGQGPYA. The entire CDR3 is CASSDNGQGPYAEQFF.

Concerning this clone: TCRdb lists a protein that is different at residue 10 from the translated DNA; the protein given here uses the DNA translation. Mouse gene names and germline throughout. The read terminates 3 residues ahead of where the CDR3 ends, so the germline J gene completes it. The chain carries TRBV16 and TRBJ1-3; maybe TRBD1 (6 bases). This CDR3 contains 13 residues. Germline loops: CDR1 SGHSA, CDR2 FRNQAP. V lost 7 bases, J lost 0 bases, and 7 bases lay in between. CDR3 region: CASTDSSGNTLYF. Incomplete CDR3 DNA: TGTGCAAGCACGGACAGTTCTGGAAATACG.

This clone showed up just a few times. Gene names and germline match the mouse. The read is 4 residues too short to cover the CDR3 end, so that end is filled in from the germline J gene. The chain couples TRBV29 to TRBJ2-1; TRBD1 aligns across 8 bases. Germline V gene data show CDR1 as MSHET and CDR2 as SYDVDS. CDR3 size: 14 residues. V gave up 5 bases and J gave up 4 bases; unmatched junction bases: 4. The CDR3 is CASSHGQGYAEQFF. The part of the CDR3 DNA that was read is TGTGCTAGCAGTCACGGACAGGGATATGCT.

This clone was seen many times. The genes and germline here are from mouse. The CDR3 is cut off 4 residues early in the read; its end comes from the germline J gene. This chain uses TRBV13-1 with TRBJ2-3, with TRBD2 matching 8 bases. This CDR3 has 13 amino acids. CDR1 is NSHNY and CDR2 is SYGAGN in the germline V gene. V shed 3 bases, J shed 4 bases, and the junction held 1 base outside the gene matches. The CDR3 loop reads CASSGDWTETLYF. Partial CDR3 DNA: TGTGCCAGCAGTGGGGACTGGACAGAA.

This clone was found a few times. Mouse gene names apply. The read terminates 4 residues ahead of where the CDR3 ends, so the germline J gene completes it. The chain is built from TRBV1 and TRBJ1-4; a weak D match, TRBD1 (6 bases). This CDR3 is built from 14 residues. V was trimmed by 3 bases and J by 3 bases, leaving 8 bases between them. CDR1 and CDR2 (germline): NSQYPW, LRSPGD (reference sequence). CDR3 amino acids: CTCSARQANERLFF. The part of the CDR3 DNA that was read is TGCACCTGCAGTGCCAGACAGGCCAACGAA.